This T cell receptor (beta chain) emerged from a study of blood T cell repertoires in COVID-19. The wider study: The analysed material was cDNA or gDNA that came from T cells, B-cell-depleted T cells, or PBMCs.

Profiling relied on immunoSEQ multiplex PCR, and the TCRdb table lists in-frame clones only, not all of them. Here the sample spans hundreds of thousands of clones, 70% to 90% being singletons. V was cut by 3 bases and J by 1 base, with 9 bases left in between. CDR1 is MGHDK and CDR2 is SYGVNS in the germline V gene. The CDR3 spans 14 residues. This clone has a handful of counts. This TCR derives from a woman in her late teens or twenties who had recovered from COVID-19. The sequencing input was peripheral blood. The chain employs TRBV25-1 and TRBJ2-5; D not resolved. CDR3 region: CASSDKTTQETQYF. Here the CDR3 DNA reads TGTGCCAGCAGTGATAAAACAACCCAAGAGACCCAGTACTTC.